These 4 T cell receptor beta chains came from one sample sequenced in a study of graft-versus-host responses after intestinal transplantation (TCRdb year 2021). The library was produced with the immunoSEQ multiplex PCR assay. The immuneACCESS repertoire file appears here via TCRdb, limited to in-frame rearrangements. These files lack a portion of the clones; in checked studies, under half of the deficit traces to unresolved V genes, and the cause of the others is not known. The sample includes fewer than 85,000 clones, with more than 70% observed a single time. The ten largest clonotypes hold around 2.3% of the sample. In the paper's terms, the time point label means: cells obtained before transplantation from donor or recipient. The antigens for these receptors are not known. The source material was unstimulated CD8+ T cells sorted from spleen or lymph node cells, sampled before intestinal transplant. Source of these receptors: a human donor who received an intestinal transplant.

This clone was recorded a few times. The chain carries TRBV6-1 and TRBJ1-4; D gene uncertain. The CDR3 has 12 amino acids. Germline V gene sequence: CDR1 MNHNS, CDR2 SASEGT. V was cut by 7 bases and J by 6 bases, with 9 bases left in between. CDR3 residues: CASTSIDEKLFF. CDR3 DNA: TGTGCCAGCACCAGTATCGATGAAAAACTGTTTTTT.

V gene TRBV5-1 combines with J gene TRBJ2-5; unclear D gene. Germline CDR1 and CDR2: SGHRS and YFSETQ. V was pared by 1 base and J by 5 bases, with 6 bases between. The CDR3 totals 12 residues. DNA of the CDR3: TGCGCCAGCAGCTTGTTCGCGGAGACCCAGTACTTC. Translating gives CASSLFAETQYF.

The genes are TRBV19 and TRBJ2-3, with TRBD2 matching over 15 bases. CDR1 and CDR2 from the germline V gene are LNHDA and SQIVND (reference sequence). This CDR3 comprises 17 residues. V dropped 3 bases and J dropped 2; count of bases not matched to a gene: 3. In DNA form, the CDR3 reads TGTGCCAGTAGTATTCGGACTAGCGGGAGGGCCACAGATACGCAGTATTTT. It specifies CASSIRTSGRATDTQYF.

The CDR3 here is CASSPDRGVSNTEAFF. The DNA for the CDR3 is TGTGCCAGCTCACCCGACAGGGGGGTAAGCAACACTGAAGCTTTCTTT. The V and J genes are TRBV18 and TRBJ1-1; 9 bases agree with TRBD1. The CDR3 length is 16 residues. Germline V lookup: CDR1 KGHSH, CDR2 LQKENI. J gave up 2 bases and V 3 bases, and 7 bases lay outside the gene matches.